This entry lists 3 T cell receptor beta chains sequenced from one sample in a study of blood T cell repertoires in COVID-19. Clones were sequenced by immunoSEQ multiplex PCR, and TCRdb holds only the in-frame ones, with some missing. The sample includes fewer than 85,000 clones, about four fifths of them seen just once. The sequenced material came from peripheral blood. The origin of the receptors is a woman of 80 years or more with active or convalescent COVID-19.

V usage is TRBV5-4 and J usage is TRBJ1-2; 8 bases agree with TRBD1. CDR1 is SGHNT, CDR2 YYREEE, per germline (reference sequence). This CDR3 comprises 12 residues. V shed 4 bases, J shed 7 bases, and the junction held 3 bases outside the gene matches. In nucleotides, the CDR3 is TGTGCCAGCAGCGGAACAGGGGGTGGCTACACCTTC. It is translated as CASSGTGGGYTF.

The rearrangement joins TRBV28 to TRBJ2-7; 7 bases are shared with TRBD1. Germline CDR1 is MDHEN and CDR2 is SYDVKM. Trimming at V came to 6 bases and at J to 3 bases, leaving 8 bases not matched to a gene. The CDR3 is made up of 14 amino acids. CDR3 nucleotides: TGTGCCAGCAGCTTTACGGGACAGCTCTACGAGCAGTACTTC. Protein product: CASSFTGQLYEQYF.

V and J are TRBV30 and TRBJ1-2, with D possibly being TRBD1 (5 bases). V was pared by 2 bases and J by 3 bases, with 13 bases between. The CDR3 consists of 14 residues. The V gene's germline CDR1 is GTSNPN and CDR2 SVGIG (reference sequence). This CDR3 is CAWSLQGGDYGYTF. The CDR3 DNA is TGTGCCTGGAGTCTCCAGGGAGGGGACTATGGCTACACCTTC.